This T cell receptor (beta chain) was captured in a study of blood T cell repertoires in COVID-19. Study-wide background: PBMCs, B-cell-depleted T cells, or T cells provided the cDNA or gDNA that made up the material.

The Seattle patients, enrolled during active infection, were followed longitudinally. Trimming pared 2 bases from V and 4 bases from J, leaving 11 bases between. Per the germline V gene, CDR1 is MNHEY and CDR2 is SMNVEV (reference sequence). The CDR3 sequence is 14 residues long. As originally analysed: Nucleated cell counts were estimated from reference gene primer amplification. Profiled with immunoSEQ multiplex PCR; TCRdb holds only in-frame clones, not every one. For V, J and clone size, that table is used; D and trimming come from the DNA. The data contain a few hundred thousand clones, more than 70% of them singletons.

This receptor was taken from a woman aged 55-70 years with COVID-19, enrolled during active disease. The V call is TRBV27, the J call TRBJ1-2; no definite D call. The sequenced sample was peripheral blood. CDR3 in amino acids: CASSLRGSGYGYTF. The CDR3 region has the DNA TGTGCCAGCAGTTTACGAGGATCCGGCTATGGCTACACCTTC.